The rows below give T cell receptor beta chains drawn from one sample of a study of siplizumab effects on memory and regulatory T cells. Profiled with immunoSEQ multiplex PCR; TCRdb holds only in-frame clones, not every one. The sample consists of some 62,000 clones, roughly 83% of them appearing once. The sequenced sample was memory CD4+ T cells sorted from blood. Receptor source: a human donor in good health. Both conserved end residues are trimmed from each CDR3.

len: 11
v_gene: TRBV30
j_gene: TRBJ1-5
CDR3aa: AWSEDSNQPQH

len: 16
v_gene: TRBV7-9
j_gene: TRBJ2-3
CDR3aa: ASSLPRRRGRDTDTQY

len: 13
v_gene: TRBV6-5
j_gene: TRBJ2-7
CDR3aa: ASSYSRVPADEQY

len: 11
v_gene: TRBV21-1
j_gene: TRBJ1-2
CDR3aa: ASSIRGNYGYT

len: 14
v_gene: TRBV6-1
j_gene: TRBJ2-3
CDR3aa: ASSEAWRISSDTQY

len: 11
v_gene: TRBV27
j_gene: TRBJ2-5
CDR3aa: ASRTWNDETQY

len: 12
v_gene: TRBV29-1
j_gene: TRBJ1-2
CDR3aa: SVTDRPFNYGYT

len: 12
v_gene: TRBV27
j_gene: TRBJ2-3
CDR3aa: ASSLQGLPDTQY

len: 9
v_gene: TRBV5-1
j_gene: TRBJ2-7
CDR3aa: ASRDSYEQY

len: 13
v_gene: TRBV5-6
j_gene: TRBJ2-6
CDR3aa: ASSLEGAGANVLT

len: 10
v_gene: TRBV14
j_gene: TRBJ1-2
CDR3aa: ASSAETGGYT

len: 12
v_gene: TRBV5-1
j_gene: TRBJ2-5
CDR3aa: ASSQGTNQETQY

len: 12
v_gene: TRBV2
j_gene: TRBJ2-7
CDR3aa: ASTEGSGKREQY

len: 13
v_gene: TRBV6-5
j_gene: TRBJ2-7
CDR3aa: ASSIDRASSYEQY

len: 13
v_gene: TRBV4-1
j_gene: TRBJ1-6
CDR3aa: ASSPAAVMGSPLH

len: 15
v_gene: TRBV9
j_gene: TRBJ2-5
CDR3aa: ASSVGASGGARETQY

len: 11
v_gene: TRBV5-1
j_gene: TRBJ2-3
CDR3aa: ASSKGATDTQY

len: 11
v_gene: TRBV18
j_gene: TRBJ1-5
CDR3aa: ASSQHRDQPQH

len: 12
v_gene: TRBV28
j_gene: TRBJ1-5
CDR3aa: ASSPQAGFQPQH

len: 12
v_gene: TRBV7-2
j_gene: TRBJ2-3
CDR3aa: ASSPGHSTDTQY

len: 12
v_gene: TRBV5-5
j_gene: TRBJ2-3
CDR3aa: ASSPRTSPDTQY

len: 14
v_gene: TRBV5-6
j_gene: TRBJ1-5
CDR3aa: ASSLYARQGNQPQH

len: 14
v_gene: TRBV2
j_gene: TRBJ2-4
CDR3aa: ASRDPPSLAKNIQY

len: 11
v_gene: TRBV7-3
j_gene: TRBJ2-1
CDR3aa: ASSQGGYNEQF

len: 10
v_gene: TRBV29-1
j_gene: TRBJ1-2
CDR3aa: SVGGPGGGYT

len: 13
v_gene: TRBV9
j_gene: TRBJ2-5
CDR3aa: ASSVALLDQETQY

len: 10
v_gene: TRBV18
j_gene: TRBJ2-2
CDR3aa: ASSPSTGELF

len: 12
v_gene: TRBV10-3
j_gene: TRBJ1-4
CDR3aa: AISKDATNEKLF

len: 12
v_gene: TRBV5-8
j_gene: TRBJ1-1
CDR3aa: ASSSDRMNTEAF

len: 9
v_gene: TRBV10-3
j_gene: TRBJ1-4
CDR3aa: AISENEKLF

len: 14
v_gene: TRBV29-1
j_gene: TRBJ2-1
CDR3aa: SVELLAGTRGGEQF

len: 14
v_gene: TRBV5-6
j_gene: TRBJ2-7
CDR3aa: ASSREASGGRYEQY

len: 18
v_gene: TRBV12-5
j_gene: TRBJ1-5
CDR3aa: ASGLVRGADERESNQPQH

len: 12
v_gene: TRBV5-6
j_gene: TRBJ2-7
CDR3aa: ASTNIQGNYEQY

len: 13
v_gene: TRBV5-1
j_gene: TRBJ1-4
CDR3aa: ASSLVGGLQEKLF

len: 14
v_gene: TRBV6-5
j_gene: TRBJ2-2
CDR3aa: ASSYRGGTNTGELF

len: 12
v_gene: TRBV5-1
j_gene: TRBJ2-3
CDR3aa: ASSPGTGSDTQY

len: 13
v_gene: TRBV19
j_gene: TRBJ1-2
CDR3aa: ASSIDPGLTGGYT